This T cell receptor (beta chain) is from a study of preoperative IRX-2 immunotherapy in early breast cancer. Treatment indicated: preoperative locoregional IRX-2 cytokine immunotherapy. Samples came from a phase Ib trial of preoperative locoregional IRX-2 cytokine immunotherapy. Repertoires were generated with immunoSEQ multiplex PCR, while TCRdb's copy carries only in-frame clones and drops some. The profile shows tens of thousands of clones, approximately 84% of them singletons. This CDR3 has 12 amino acids. After removal of 10 bases from V and 9 bases from J, the junction contained 10 bases not matched to a gene. Germline V gene lookup returns CDR1 MNHGY and CDR2 SAAAGT.

This material consisted of lymph node tissue, taken before IRX-2 immunotherapy. V is TRBV6-8 and J is TRBJ1-1; 8 bases fit TRBD1. The clonotype comes from a human donor with breast cancer. The CDR3 reads CAISARQGKAFF. The CDR3 bases are TGTGCCATCAGCGCGAGACAGGGGAAAGCTTTCTTT.